One and the same sample provided the 22 T cell receptor beta chains below, sequenced in a study of CD8 T cells in ankylosing spondylitis. MiXCR, run by TCRdb on the 5' RACE reads, gives a single entry per CDR3 protein. The sample consists of 450,000 to 550,000 distinct CDR3 sequences, approximately 5.3% of them appearing once. Overall study findings and caveats: Characteristic of ankylosing spondylitis blood, it appeared, was a TCR beta motif comprising about eight highly homologous variants.

These receptors have no known antigen. Sequenced material: blood, either unsorted or a sorted T cell fraction (not recorded which). The receptors come from a male donor with ankylosing spondylitis.

This clonotype has a handful of counts. The chain combines TRBV7-2 with TRBJ1-2; 7 nucleotides agree with TRBD1. The germline CDR1 and CDR2 sequences are SGHTA and FQGNSA. CDR3 size: 15 residues. V gave up 5 bases and J gave up 3 bases; unmatched junction bases: 9. CDR3 nucleotides: TGTGCCAGCAGCCCCCGACAGGGACCCTACTATGGCTACACCTTC. Translated, it gives CASSPRQGPYYGYTF.

This clonotype was found many times. The CDR3 nucleotides are TGTGCCAGCAGGGGTTTACAGGGGCAGCCCCAGCATTTT. It yields the protein CASRGLQGQPQHF. The gene calls are TRBV6-2 or TRBV6-3 and TRBJ1-5; 7 nucleotides match TRBD1. CDR3 size: 13 residues. J lost 7 bases, V lost 6 bases, and 6 bases had no gene match. Germline-derived CDR1 and CDR2 are MNHEY and SVGEGT.

This clonotype was detected ten times or more. The chain carries TRBV6-6 and TRBJ1-1, with 8 bases matching TRBD1. Germline V gene sequence: CDR1 MNHNY, CDR2 SVGAGI (reference sequence). The CDR3 spans 11 residues. Unmatched junction bases numbered 0, after V lost 6 bases and J lost 6 bases. The CDR3 reads CASRDRAEAFF. As DNA, the CDR3 is TGTGCCAGCAGGGACAGGGCTGAAGCTTTCTTT.

This clonotype appeared many times. The chain has TRBV4-3 and TRBJ2-7; D not certain. The CDR3 runs to 14 residues. Germline V lookup: CDR1 LGHNA, CDR2 YSLEER. Trimming took off 5 bases at V and 1 base at J, with 12 bases between the two ends. The CDR3 DNA reads as TGCGCCAGCAGCGTCTATCGCGGATCCTACGAGCAGTACTTC. Encoded protein: CASSVYRGSYEQYF.

There are many counts of this clonotype. V gene TRBV7-2 combines with J gene TRBJ2-5, with D unresolved. CDR1 is SGHTA and CDR2 is FQGNSA in the germline V gene. The CDR3 is 12 amino acids. With 5 bases removed from V and 9 bases from J, the gap between germline ends came to 13 bases. The CDR3 DNA is TGTGCCAGCAGCCCGTCGGGTGGGGCCCAGTACTTC. This encodes CASSPSGGAQYF.

In its sample, this clonotype was seen many times. The V gene is TRBV20-1, the J gene TRBJ2-3, with 12 bases matching TRBD2. The V gene's germline CDR1 is DFQATT and CDR2 SNEGSKA (reference sequence). The CDR3 is made up of 18 amino acids. V dropped 3 bases and J dropped 5; count of bases not matched to a gene: 15. CDR3 DNA: TGCAGTGCTAGCCCTTCGATTTCTAGCGGGGGGGCAGGAGATACGCAGTATTTT. Amino acids: CSASPSISSGGAGDTQYF.

The V call is TRBV20-1, the J call TRBJ2-5, with 8 bases that match TRBD1. The CDR3 spans 16 residues. Germline V lookup: CDR1 DFQATT, CDR2 SNEGSKA (reference sequence). V dropped 3 bases and J dropped 5; count of bases not matched to a gene: 14. The CDR3 spells CSASPWGTGGRETQYF. The DNA for the CDR3 is TGCAGTGCTAGCCCCTGGGGGACAGGAGGTCGGGAGACCCAGTACTTC.

This clonotype was counted a single time. A read error may be the cause here, since a much bigger clone is one base away. CDR3 region: CATSSTDGQLF. The CDR3 nucleotides read TGTGCCACCAGTTCGACTGACGGCCAGCTTTTT. This chain links TRBV24-1 with TRBJ1-5, with D unresolved. The CDR3 loop spans 11 amino acids. Germline lookup yields CDR1 KGHDR and CDR2 SFDVKD.

This rearrangement joins TRBV27 to TRBJ2-5, with 7 positions matching TRBD2. Germline trimming cut 5 bases from V and 6 bases from J; bases unmatched to any gene: 12. CDR3 length equals 15 residues. The V gene's germline CDR1 is MNHEY and CDR2 SMNVEV (reference sequence). The CDR3 sequence: CASSPLAESRKTQYF. The CDR3 bases are TGTGCCAGCAGTCCCCTAGCGGAGTCTAGGAAGACCCAGTACTTC.

This clonotype has more than one count but fewer than ten. V usage is TRBV4-3 and J usage is TRBJ2-6; possibly TRBD2 for D (6 bases). CDR3 length equals 18 residues. CDR1 and CDR2 from the germline V gene are LGHNA and YSLEER. V was clipped by 0 bases and J by 0 bases, with 12 bases between them. The CDR3 DNA reads TGCGCCAGCAGCCAAGAAATAGCCGGGAGCTCTGGGGCCAACGTCCTGACTTTC. This gives the protein CASSQEIAGSSGANVLTF.

There are many counts of this clonotype. This rearrangement joins TRBV4-3 to TRBJ1-5; D not resolved. The germline V gene encodes CDR1 LGHNA and CDR2 YSLEER. The CDR3 sequence is 17 residues long. The V and J ends lost 0 bases and 2 bases respectively, with 14 bases between them. The CDR3 region has the DNA TGCGCCAGCAGCCAAGATTACGGGGAATGGGGCAATCAGCCCCAGCATTTT. It specifies CASSQDYGEWGNQPQHF.

This clonotype came up many times. CDR3 DNA sequence: TGCGCCAGCAGCCAAGAGGGATCAGTCGGAAACACCATATATTTT. This encodes CASSQEGSVGNTIYF. The chain combines TRBV4-3 with TRBJ1-3; unclear D gene. The CDR3 runs 15 residues. Germline V CDR1 and CDR2: LGHNA, YSLEER. V was pared by 0 bases and J by 4 bases, with 10 bases between.

The V call is TRBV28, the J call TRBJ2-7, with 9 bases matching TRBD1. This CDR3 spans 13 amino acids. V trimming: 3 bases; J trimming: 5 bases; junction bases outside the gene matches: 2. Per germline, CDR1 MDHEN and CDR2 SYDVKM. CDR3 sequence: CASSFRDRDEQYF. The CDR3, as DNA: TGTGCCAGCAGTTTCCGGGACAGGGACGAGCAGTACTTC.

This clonotype showed up many times. The CDR3 is CASSAGQGGPEAFF. The DNA for the CDR3 is TGTGCCAGCTCAGCGGGACAGGGAGGCCCTGAAGCTTTCTTT. The chain combines TRBV18 with TRBJ1-1; 9 bases match TRBD1. This CDR3 region has 14 residues. Germline CDR1 is KGHSH and CDR2 is LQKENI. V lost 5 bases, J lost 6 bases, and 7 bases stayed unmatched.

This clonotype has a count of ten or more. The V call is TRBV7-2, the J call TRBJ2-1; the D is unclear. The CDR3 totals 12 residues. CDR1 SGHTA and CDR2 FQGNSA come from the germline V gene. V was trimmed by 5 bases and J by 9 bases, leaving 11 bases between them. Here the CDR3 DNA reads TGTGCCAGCAGCCGGATGTGGGGTGAGCAGTTCTTC. Translated, it gives CASSRMWGEQFF.

With respect to this clonotype: A much larger clonotype is one base distant, so this may be a read error. The chain combines TRBV12-3 or TRBV12-4 with TRBJ1-1; D unresolved. Deletions cut 6 bases from V and 5 bases from J, with 13 bases between. CDR3 size: 13 residues. CDR3 bases: TGTGCCAGCAGGACCCCAAGGAAAACTGAAGCTTTCTTT. It yields the protein CASRTPRKTEAFF.

Only a few counts were recorded for this clonotype. The J gene is TRBJ2-3, the V gene TRBV24-1; 9 positions agree with TRBD2. CDR1 is KGHDR, CDR2 SFDVKD, per germline. The J segment lost 8 bases and the V segment lost 2 bases, leaving 10 bases of the junction unmatched. This CDR3 contains 16 residues. The CDR3 protein is CATSDSASGASGTQYF. The CDR3 DNA follows: TGTGCCACCAGTGATTCGGCTAGCGGGGCAAGTGGTACGCAGTATTTT.

The sample holds many counts of this clonotype. The V call is TRBV10-1, the J call TRBJ2-1, with 9 bases aligning to TRBD2. Unmatched junction bases numbered 6, after V lost 4 bases and J lost 2 bases. The CDR3 is made up of 16 amino acids. In germline, CDR1 is WNHNN, CDR2 SYGVQD (reference sequence). The CDR3 nucleotides read TGCGCCAGCAGTGTGTTTAGCGGGAGCACCTACAATGAGCAGTTCTTC. Encoded protein: CASSVFSGSTYNEQFF.

The sample holds many counts of this clonotype. This sequence joins TRBV29-1 and TRBJ1-1; D is undetermined. CDR1 SQVTM and CDR2 ANQGSEA come from the germline V gene. V was cut by 5 bases and J by 3 bases, with 7 bases left in between. The CDR3 is made up of 11 amino acids. The CDR3 bases are TGCAGCGTTTCTCGGGACACTGAAGCTTTCTTT. Its protein is CSVSRDTEAFF.

This clonotype was counted ten times or more. This chain joins TRBV20-1 and TRBJ2-1, with 9 bases lining up with TRBD2. This CDR3 has 14 residues. Losses at the gene ends were 2 bases for V and 6 bases for J; bases not matched to a gene: 5. The germline gives CDR1 DFQATT, CDR2 SNEGSKA (reference sequence). The CDR3 here is CSARLAGGTNEQFF. The CDR3 coding sequence is TGCAGTGCTAGATTGGCGGGAGGGACCAATGAGCAGTTCTTC.

This clonotype was recorded many times. The chain couples TRBV11-1 to TRBJ2-5; a weak D match, TRBD1 (6 bases). Germline V gene data show CDR1 as SGHAT and CDR2 as FQDESV (reference sequence). V lost 3 bases to trimming and J lost 1 base, with 9 bases between them. This CDR3 comprises 14 residues. The CDR3 DNA reads TGTGCCAGCAGCTTGAGGGGGTCCCAAGAGACCCAGTACTTC. This translates into CASSLRGSQETQYF.

This clonotype came up many times. The chain joins TRBV6-2 or TRBV6-3 to TRBJ2-1; 13 bases fit TRBD2. The germline V gene encodes CDR1 MNHEY and CDR2 SVGEGT. J was trimmed by 4 bases and V by 6 bases; bases with no gene match: 6. The CDR3 has 16 residues. The CDR3 reads CASRPWTSGSYNEQFF. CDR3 DNA sequence: TGTGCCAGCAGACCCTGGACTAGCGGGAGTTACAATGAGCAGTTCTTC.